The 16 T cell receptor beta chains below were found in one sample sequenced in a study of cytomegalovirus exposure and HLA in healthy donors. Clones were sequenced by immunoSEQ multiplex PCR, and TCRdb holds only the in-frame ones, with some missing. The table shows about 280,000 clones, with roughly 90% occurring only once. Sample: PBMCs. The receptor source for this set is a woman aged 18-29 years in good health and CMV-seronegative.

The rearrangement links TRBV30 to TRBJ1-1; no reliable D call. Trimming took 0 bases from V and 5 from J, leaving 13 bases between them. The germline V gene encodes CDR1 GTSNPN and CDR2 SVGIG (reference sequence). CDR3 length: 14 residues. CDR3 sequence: CAWSVLSGLTEAFF. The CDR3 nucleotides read TGTGCCTGGAGTGTCTTATCGGGTCTGACTGAAGCTTTCTTT. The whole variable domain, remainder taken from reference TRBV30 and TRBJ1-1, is SQTIHQWPATLVQPVGSPLSLECTVEGTSNPNLYWYRQAAGRGLQLLFYSVGIGQISSEVPQNLSASRPQDRQFILSSKKLLLSDSGFYLCAWSVLSGLTEAFFGQGTRLTVV.

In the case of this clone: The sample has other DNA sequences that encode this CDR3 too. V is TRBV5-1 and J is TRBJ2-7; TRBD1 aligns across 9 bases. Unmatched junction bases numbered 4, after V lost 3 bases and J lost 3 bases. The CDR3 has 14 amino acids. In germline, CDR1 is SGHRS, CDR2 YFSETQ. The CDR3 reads CASSYGTGSYEQYF. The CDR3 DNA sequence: TGCGCCAGCAGCTACGGGACAGGGAGCTACGAGCAGTACTTC.

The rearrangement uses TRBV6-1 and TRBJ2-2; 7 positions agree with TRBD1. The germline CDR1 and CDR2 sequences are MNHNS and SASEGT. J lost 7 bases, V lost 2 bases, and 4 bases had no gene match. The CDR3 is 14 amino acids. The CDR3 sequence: CASSERGRGGELFF. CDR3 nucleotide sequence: TGTGCCAGCAGTGAAAGGGGGCGCGGCGGGGAGCTGTTTTTT.

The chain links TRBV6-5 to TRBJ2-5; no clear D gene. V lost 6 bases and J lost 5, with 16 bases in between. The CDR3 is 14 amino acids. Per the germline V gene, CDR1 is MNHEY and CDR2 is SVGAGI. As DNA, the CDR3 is TGTGCCAGCAGCTCTCCCGACTCCCGGGAGACCCAGTACTTC. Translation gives CASSSPDSRETQYF.

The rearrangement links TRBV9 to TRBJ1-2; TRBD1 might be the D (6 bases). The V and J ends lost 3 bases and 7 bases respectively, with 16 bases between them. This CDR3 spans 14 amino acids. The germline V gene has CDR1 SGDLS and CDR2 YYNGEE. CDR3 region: CASSARGDPGGYTF. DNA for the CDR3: TGTGCCAGCAGCGCCAGGGGAGATCCAGGTGGCTACACCTTC.

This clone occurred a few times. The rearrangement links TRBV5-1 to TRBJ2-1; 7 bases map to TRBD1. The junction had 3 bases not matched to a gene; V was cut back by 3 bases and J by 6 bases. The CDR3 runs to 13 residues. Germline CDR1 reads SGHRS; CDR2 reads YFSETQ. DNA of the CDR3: TGCGCCAGCAGCTCCGGGACAGCCAATGAGCAGTTCTTC. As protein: CASSSGTANEQFF.

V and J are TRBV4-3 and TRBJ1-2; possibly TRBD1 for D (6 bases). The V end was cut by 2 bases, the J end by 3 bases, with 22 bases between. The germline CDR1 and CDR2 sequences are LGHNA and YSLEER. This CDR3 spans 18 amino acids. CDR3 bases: TGCGCCAGCAGCCAAAATCAGGGGAGGGACTTCTATTACTATGGCTACACCTTC. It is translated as CASSQNQGRDFYYYGYTF.

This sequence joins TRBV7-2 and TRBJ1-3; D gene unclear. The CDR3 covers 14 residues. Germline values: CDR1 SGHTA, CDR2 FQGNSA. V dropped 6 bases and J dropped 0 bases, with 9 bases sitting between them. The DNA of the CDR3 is TGTGCCAGCAGGCTCATTAGCTCTGGAAACACCATATATTTT. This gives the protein CASRLISSGNTIYF.

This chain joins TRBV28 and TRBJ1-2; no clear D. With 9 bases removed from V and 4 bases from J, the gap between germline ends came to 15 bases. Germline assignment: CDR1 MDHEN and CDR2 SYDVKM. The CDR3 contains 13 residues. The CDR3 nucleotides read TGTGCCAGTATAGCCGGTGCGGCCTATGGCTACACCTTC. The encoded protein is CASIAGAAYGYTF.

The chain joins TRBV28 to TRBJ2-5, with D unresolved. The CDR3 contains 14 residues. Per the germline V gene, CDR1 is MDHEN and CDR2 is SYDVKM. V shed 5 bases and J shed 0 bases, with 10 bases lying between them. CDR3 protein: CASSTVSNQETQYF. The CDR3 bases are TGTGCCAGCAGTACAGTCTCAAACCAAGAGACCCAGTACTTC. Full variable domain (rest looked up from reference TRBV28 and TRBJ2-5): DVKVTQSSRYLVKRTGEKVFLECVQDMDHENMFWYRQDPGLGLRLIYFSYDVKMKEKGDIPEGYSVSREKKERFSLILESASTNQTSMYLCASSTVSNQETQYFGPGTRLLVL.

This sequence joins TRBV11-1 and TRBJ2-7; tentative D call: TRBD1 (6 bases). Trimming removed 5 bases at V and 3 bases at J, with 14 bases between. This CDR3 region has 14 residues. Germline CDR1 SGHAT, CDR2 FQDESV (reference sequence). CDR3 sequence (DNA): TGTGCCAGCAGCCCAACCGGGACAAACTACGAGCAGTACTTC. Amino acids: CASSPTGTNYEQYF. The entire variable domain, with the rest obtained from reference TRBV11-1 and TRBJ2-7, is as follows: EAEVAQSPRYKITEKSQAVAFWCDPISGHATLYWYRQILGQGPELLVQFQDESVVDDSQLPKDRFSAERLKGVDSTLKIQPAELGDSAMYLCASSPTGTNYEQYFGPGTRLTVT.

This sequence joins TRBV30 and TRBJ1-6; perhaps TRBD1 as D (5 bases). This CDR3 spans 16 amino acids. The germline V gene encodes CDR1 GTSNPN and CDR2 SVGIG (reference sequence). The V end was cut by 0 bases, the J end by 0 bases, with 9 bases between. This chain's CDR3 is CAWSVPGGSYNSPLHF. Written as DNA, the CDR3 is TGTGCCTGGAGTGTACCGGGGGGCTCCTATAATTCACCCCTCCACTTT.

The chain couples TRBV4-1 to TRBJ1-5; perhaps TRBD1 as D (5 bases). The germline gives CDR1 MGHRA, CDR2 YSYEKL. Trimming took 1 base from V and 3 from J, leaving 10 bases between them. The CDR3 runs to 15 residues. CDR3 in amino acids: CASSQVKQDNQPQHF. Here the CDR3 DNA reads TGCGCCAGCAGCCAAGTTAAACAGGACAATCAGCCCCAGCATTTT.

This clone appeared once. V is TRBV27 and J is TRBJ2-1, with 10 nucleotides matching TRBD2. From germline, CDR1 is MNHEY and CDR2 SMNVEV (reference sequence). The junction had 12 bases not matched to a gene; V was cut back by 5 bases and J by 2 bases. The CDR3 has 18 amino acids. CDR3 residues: CASSPGTFGLAAYNEQFF. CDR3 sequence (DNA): TGTGCCAGCAGTCCAGGGACTTTCGGACTAGCGGCCTACAATGAGCAGTTCTTC.

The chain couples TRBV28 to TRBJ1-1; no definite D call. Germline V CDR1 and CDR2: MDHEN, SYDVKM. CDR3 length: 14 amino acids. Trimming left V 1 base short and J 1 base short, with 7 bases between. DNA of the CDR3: TGTGCCAGCAGTTTATTGTCGTGGAACACTGAAGCTTTCTTT. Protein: CASSLLSWNTEAFF.

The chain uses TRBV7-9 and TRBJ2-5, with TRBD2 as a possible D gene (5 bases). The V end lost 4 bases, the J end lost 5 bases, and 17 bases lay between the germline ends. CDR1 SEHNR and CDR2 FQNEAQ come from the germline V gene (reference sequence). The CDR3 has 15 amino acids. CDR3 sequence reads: CASSSSMGKRETQYF. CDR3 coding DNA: TGTGCCAGCAGCTCCTCTATGGGGAAGCGGGAGACCCAGTACTTC. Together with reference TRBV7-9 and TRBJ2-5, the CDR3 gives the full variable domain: DTGVSQNPRHKITKRGQNVTFRCDPISEHNRLYWYRQTLGQGPEFLTYFQNEAQLEKSRLLSDRFSAERPKGSFSTLEIQRTEQGDSAMYLCASSSSMGKRETQYFGPGTRLLVL.